This TCR beta chain was found in a study of T cells expressing NK-cell markers. Overall study context: Sorted T-cell subsets CD3+CD56+NKG2C+, CD3+CD56+NKG2C- and CD3+CD56-NKG2C+ were TCR beta-sequenced.

Using the 5' RACE reads, TCRdb records one entry per CDR3 protein without DNA. The table lists some 300,000 distinct CDR3 sequences. CDR3 length: 16 amino acids. Germline-derived CDR1 and CDR2 are SEHNR and FQNEAQ (reference sequence). Material for sequencing was blood T cells: a sorted CD56 or NKG2C T cell subset, CD4+ or CD8+ T cells, or bulk PBMC T cells (not recorded which). This sequence was found in a man between 18 and 29 years old in good health. The genes are TRBV7-9 and TRBJ1-1; absent DNA, TCRdb's TRBD1 call cannot be checked. The CDR3 loop is CASSSFPGQTGTEAFF.